This entry lists 18 T cell receptor beta chains sequenced from one sample in a study of blood T cell repertoires in COVID-19. Here immunoSEQ multiplex PCR was the method, and the copy in TCRdb shows in-frame clones only, minus some. The sample includes over 100,000 clones, 80% to 85% seen only once; the top ten take 7.9%. Material: peripheral blood. The receptors originated from a man between 70 and 80 years old with acute or convalescent COVID-19.

This chain connects TRBV2 to TRBJ2-2; a possible D gene is TRBD2 (5 bases). There are 15 residues in the CDR3. Trimming pared 4 bases from V and 4 bases from J, leaving 13 bases between. CDR1 SNHLY and CDR2 FYNNEI come from the germline V gene. The CDR3 sequence: CASSVEGIATGELFF. In DNA form, the CDR3 reads TGTGCCAGCAGTGTCGAGGGCATTGCCACCGGGGAGCTGTTTTTT.

This clone was seen only once. In nucleotides, the CDR3 is TGTGCCAGCAGCCCCTGGACTAGCGGGAGGGGGACAGATACGCAGTATTTT. Protein: CASSPWTSGRGTDTQYF. V is TRBV11-3 and J is TRBJ2-3, with 15 bases that match TRBD2. The V gene end was trimmed by 5 bases and the J gene end by 3 bases; junction bases not matched to a gene: 6. The V gene's germline CDR1 is SGHNT and CDR2 YENEEA. There are 17 residues in the CDR3.

This clone was observed a handful of times. V gene TRBV7-9 combines with J gene TRBJ2-2; 13 bases are shared with TRBD2. V lost 5 bases and J lost 5; bases outside the gene matches: 8. This CDR3 spans 17 amino acids. The germline V gene has CDR1 SEHNR and CDR2 FQNEAQ (reference sequence). Here the CDR3 DNA reads TGTGCCAGCAGCCACCGACTAGCGGGAGGCATTACCGGGGAGCTGTTTTTT. Protein sequence: CASSHRLAGGITGELFF.

The V gene is TRBV10-3, the J gene TRBJ2-1; a weak D match, TRBD1 (6 bases). This CDR3 spans 13 amino acids. V was cut by 5 bases and J by 6 bases, with 11 bases left in between. CDR1 is ENHRY, CDR2 SYGVKD, per germline. CDR3 residues: CAISTGQSNEQFF. CDR3 DNA: TGTGCCATCAGTACCGGACAGAGCAATGAGCAGTTCTTC.

This rearrangement joins TRBV5-1 to TRBJ2-2, with 7 bases aligning to TRBD1. V was clipped by 2 bases and J by 6 bases; unmatched bases: 10. The CDR3 is 16 amino acids. Germline V CDR1 and CDR2: SGHRS, YFSETQ. The CDR3 loop is CASSLSLTGRSGELFF. DNA for the CDR3: TGCGCCAGCAGCTTAAGCCTGACAGGGCGGTCCGGGGAGCTGTTTTTT.

The chain is built from TRBV7-9 and TRBJ2-3, with a weak D call TRBD2 (6 bases). CDR1 and CDR2 from the germline V gene are SEHNR and FQNEAQ (reference sequence). The CDR3 is made up of 17 amino acids. Trimming cost V 0 bases and J 4 bases, with 17 bases left between them. The CDR3 coding sequence is TGTGCCAGCAGCTTAGCGTCCGGGACTCGACCTCCAGATACGCAGTATTTT. Translating gives CASSLASGTRPPDTQYF. Variable domain in full (rest from reference TRBV7-9 and TRBJ2-3): DTGVSQNPRHKITKRGQNVTFRCDPISEHNRLYWYRQTLGQGPEFLTYFQNEAQLEKSRLLSDRFSAERPKGSFSTLEIQRTEQGDSAMYLCASSLASGTRPPDTQYFGPGTRLTVL.

The rearrangement uses TRBV10-3 and TRBJ2-1; D unclear. The CDR3 runs 13 residues. Per the germline V gene, CDR1 is ENHRY and CDR2 is SYGVKD. Trimming removed 10 bases at V and 5 bases at J, with 15 bases between. The CDR3 loop reads CATSSLENNEQFF. CDR3 in DNA: TGTGCCACCTCTAGTTTAGAGAACAATGAGCAGTTCTTC.

This chain links TRBV9 with TRBJ1-1; D is perhaps TRBD1 (6 bases). The CDR3 is 14 residues long. Trimming took off 3 bases at V and 1 base at J, with 10 bases between the two ends. CDR1 is SGDLS, CDR2 YYNGEE, per germline. The CDR3 sequence is CASSEGGKNTEAFF. DNA of the CDR3: TGTGCCAGCAGCGAGGGGGGGAAGAACACTGAAGCTTTCTTT.

V gene TRBV2 combines with J gene TRBJ1-6; 9 bases agree with TRBD1. J lost 7 bases, V lost 9 bases, and 4 bases had no gene match. CDR3 length: 13 residues. Germline values: CDR1 SNHLY, CDR2 FYNNEI. This CDR3 reads CARGTGNNSPLHF. CDR3 DNA sequence: TGTGCCAGGGGGACAGGGAACAATTCACCCCTCCACTTT.

The rearrangement uses TRBV6-1 and TRBJ2-7; TRBD1 is a possible D gene (6 bases). The germline V and J ends were trimmed by 1 base and 1 base, with 20 bases remaining between them. The CDR3 runs to 18 residues. From germline, CDR1 is MNHNS and CDR2 SASEGT. Here the CDR3 reads CASSEGSVVQGKSYEQYF. As DNA, the CDR3 is TGTGCCAGCAGTGAAGGATCAGTCGTACAGGGTAAATCCTACGAGCAGTACTTC.

V gene TRBV29-1 combines with J gene TRBJ1-3; 8 nucleotides align to TRBD1. Germline values: CDR1 SQVTM, CDR2 ANQGSEA. Losses at the gene ends were 4 bases for V and 7 bases for J; bases not matched to a gene: 6. The CDR3 contains 13 residues. CDR3 DNA: TGCAGCGTTGGGACAGGGATAGCGAACACCATATATTTT. This gives the protein CSVGTGIANTIYF.

The chain uses TRBV6-5 and TRBJ2-2, with TRBD2 matching 7 bases. The CDR3 consists of 13 residues. Germline-derived CDR1 and CDR2 are MNHEY and SVGAGI. Trimming cost V 4 bases and J 5 bases; bases outside gene matches: 1. This CDR3 reads CASSSGGTGELFF. Written as DNA, the CDR3 is TGTGCCAGCAGTTCGGGGGGAACCGGGGAGCTGTTTTTT.

This chain uses TRBV28 with TRBJ1-1, with TRBD1 as a possible D gene (5 bases). CDR3 length: 12 amino acids. The germline gives CDR1 MDHEN, CDR2 SYDVKM. V lost 3 bases to trimming and J lost 9 bases, with 11 bases between them. The DNA for the CDR3 is TGTGCCAGCAGTTTCCAGGGCAATCAAGCTTTCTTT. Translating gives CASSFQGNQAFF.

The rearrangement links TRBV9 to TRBJ1-5, with a possible D match to TRBD1 (5 bases). CDR3 length: 14 amino acids. The germline V gene encodes CDR1 SGDLS and CDR2 YYNGEE. The germline V and J ends were trimmed by 2 bases and 4 bases, with 10 bases remaining between them. The CDR3 region has the DNA TGTGCCAGCAGCGTTCAGGGTGGGAATCAGCCCCAGCATTTT. Its translation is CASSVQGGNQPQHF.

A single count supports this clone. The chain combines TRBV5-1 with TRBJ1-2; 9 bases fit TRBD1. CDR1 and CDR2 (germline): SGHRS, YFSETQ. The CDR3 has 14 amino acids. Germline trimming cut 5 bases from V and 4 bases from J; bases unmatched to any gene: 6. This CDR3 reads CASSLTGGVYGYTF. The CDR3 DNA is TGCGCCAGCAGTCTAACAGGGGGCGTCTATGGCTACACCTTC.

V gene TRBV11-3 combines with J gene TRBJ2-1; 8 nucleotides line up with TRBD2. The V segment lost 2 bases and the J segment 10 bases; nucleotides outside the gene matches: 7. The length of the CDR3 is 14 residues. Germline CDR1 and CDR2: SGHNT and YENEEA. CDR3 loop: CASSLRSLAGEQFF. DNA of the CDR3: TGTGCCAGCAGCTTACGCTCCTTAGCGGGAGAGCAGTTCTTC. Together with reference TRBV11-3 and TRBJ2-1, the CDR3 gives the full variable domain: EAGVVQSPRYKIIEKKQPVAFWCNPISGHNTLYWYLQNLGQGPELLIRYENEEAVDDSQLPKDRFSAERLKGVDSTLKIQPAELGDSAVYLCASSLRSLAGEQFFGPGTRLTVL.

V is TRBV2 and J is TRBJ1-1, with 8 bases matching TRBD1. This CDR3 has 13 residues. CDR1 and CDR2 (germline): SNHLY, FYNNEI. Germline trimming cut 7 bases from V and 1 base from J; bases unmatched to any gene: 2. CDR3: CASTGTGNTEAFF. CDR3 in DNA: TGTGCCAGCACCGGGACAGGGAACACTGAAGCTTTCTTT.

The chain recombines TRBV5-4 with TRBJ2-5; 15 bases are a match to TRBD2. V lost 4 bases to trimming and J lost 4 bases; unmatched junction nucleotides: 5. CDR1 SGHNT and CDR2 YYREEE come from the germline V gene (reference sequence). This CDR3 has 16 amino acids. DNA for the CDR3: TGTGCCAGCAGCCCCTCGGGACTAGCGGGAGGAGAGACCCAGTACTTC. As protein: CASSPSGLAGGETQYF.